Listed below are T cell receptor beta chains from one sample, sequenced in a study of T cells in Graves' hyperthyroidism and ophthalmopathy. TCRdb re-called the multiplex PCR reads with MiXCR, one entry per CDR3 protein. The table lists under 300,000 distinct CDR3 sequences, about 20% of them singletons. What was sequenced was blood. Every receptor here comes from a man aged 30 to 45 with Graves' ophthalmopathy. CDR3s include the opening cysteine and the closing phenylalanine or tryptophan. The order of the fields is V gene, J gene, CDR3 protein.

TRBV29-1,TRBJ1-1,CSVEITGGRVRGTEAFF
TRBV7-8,TRBJ2-1,CASSSLAGGLDEQFF
TRBV7-8,TRBJ1-2,CASSRQPGTGYTF
TRBV3-1,TRBJ2-1,CASSQVPGEVFF
TRBV5-6,TRBJ1-3,CASSLYRRRSGNTIYF
TRBV12-5,TRBJ2-5,CASGSITETQYF
TRBV4-1,TRBJ1-1,CASSRPSRQELRPTEAFF
TRBV20-1,TRBJ2-1,CSARGRQSAGEQFF
TRBV5-5,TRBJ1-1,CASSLGVGTWDAFF
TRBV5-1,TRBJ2-1,CASSERSSYNEQFF